The entry below describes one T cell receptor (beta chain). This sample stems from a study of blood T cell repertoires in COVID-19. Turning to the study itself: Samples taken during acute and convalescent COVID-19 were collected in the United States, Italy and Spain. T cells, B-cell-depleted T cells, or PBMCs provided the cDNA or gDNA that served as material.

CDR3 size: 15 residues. The V gene end was trimmed by 1 base and the J gene end by 1 base; junction bases not matched to a gene: 3. The germline CDR1 and CDR2 sequences are SGHRS and YFSETQ. Authors' data handling: Reference gene primer amplification gave nucleated cell count estimates. This table comes from immunoSEQ multiplex PCR, and its TCRdb copy is limited to in-frame clones, with some not included. V and J calls and clone size are as listed in that table; D and trimming were resolved from the DNA. The sample yields 240,000 or so clones, 70% to 80% seen once. The source is a woman older than 75 with acute or convalescent COVID-19. Specimen: peripheral blood. The chain uses TRBV5-1 and TRBJ2-7; 9 nucleotides agree with TRBD1. This CDR3 reads CASSLMGTGSYEQYF. DNA for the CDR3: TGCGCCAGCAGCTTGATGGGGACAGGGTCCTACGAGCAGTACTTC.